This TCR beta chain was captured in a study of cytomegalovirus exposure and HLA in healthy donors. Germline assignment: CDR1 GTSNPN and CDR2 SVGIG (reference sequence). Trimming took off 1 base at V and 5 bases at J, with 18 bases between the two ends. The CDR3 has 16 residues. With regard to this clone: Its antigen is unknown.

Findings and caveats of the study: Researchers counted roughly 160 TCR beta chains as cytomegalovirus-associated. Per a later analysis, 15,000 to 20,000 TCR beta sequences showed association with HLA alleles at 0.05 false discovery rate.

The PCR employed 60 Vbeta primers together with 13 Jbeta primers. Generated by immunoSEQ multiplex PCR, the TCRdb table keeps only in-frame clones and is missing some. The sample has hundreds of thousands of clones, about 80% seen once. The gene calls are TRBV30 and TRBJ2-1, with a weak D call TRBD2 (5 bases). The clonotype originates from a man aged 18 to 29 in good health and CMV-seronegative. Sequenced material: PBMCs. CDR3 sequence: CAWSAQVGLRNNEQFF. CDR3 DNA sequence: TGTGCCTGGAGTGCCCAGGTAGGACTTCGAAACAATGAGCAGTTCTTC.